One sample yielded the 21 T cell receptor beta chains listed below, sequenced in a study of pediatric ulcerative colitis (dated by TCRdb to about 2019). The method behind the library was the immunoSEQ multiplex PCR assay. In TCRdb, the immuneACCESS table is reduced to in-frame sequences with V and J assigned. These tables do not hold every clone; where another copy was compared, an unresolved V gene accounts for under half, and the others remain unexplained. This sample comprises about 64,000 clones, 77% of them detected only once. The ten top clones hold roughly 5.5% of the sample. Sequencing was performed on blood. Receptors were obtained from a boy younger than 18 with moderate ulcerative colitis.

This chain links TRBV6-5 with TRBJ1-1; D perhaps matches TRBD1 (6 bases). The CDR3 loop spans 12 amino acids. Trimming removed 8 bases from V and 10 bases from J, with 17 bases in between. Germline assignment: CDR1 MNHEY and CDR2 SVGAGI. The CDR3 here is CASWDSGARAFF. The CDR3 DNA sequence: TGTGCCAGCTGGGATTCGGGGGCTCGAGCTTTCTTT.

The V gene is TRBV6-1, the J gene TRBJ1-1, with D maybe TRBD1 (5 bases). This CDR3 has 12 amino acids. Trimming shortened V by 6 bases and J by 11 bases, and 16 bases separated the two germline ends. The germline V gene encodes CDR1 MNHNS and CDR2 SASEGT. CDR3 sequence: CASRAGPAWAFF. The DNA of the CDR3 is TGTGCCAGCAGAGCAGGGCCTGCGTGGGCTTTCTTT.

This clone was found once. The gene calls are TRBV6-5 and TRBJ2-7; D may be TRBD2 (6 bases). V was pared by 2 bases and J by 6 bases, with 14 bases between. The length of the CDR3 is 14 residues. Germline V gene lookup returns CDR1 MNHEY and CDR2 SVGAGI. CDR3 residues: CASSYSRTIGEQYF. The CDR3 bases are TGTGCCAGCAGTTACAGTAGGACTATTGGCGAGCAGTACTTC.

In DNA form, the CDR3 reads TGTGCCAGCAGCTCCCCAGGACAGGGGCTTTACGAGCAGTACTTC. This encodes CASSSPGQGLYEQYF. The V and J genes are TRBV5-5 and TRBJ2-7, with TRBD1 identical over 9 bases. Looked up from germline, CDR1 is SGHKS and CDR2 is YYEKEE (reference sequence). CDR3 length: 15 residues. V was pared by 3 bases and J by 4 bases, with 8 bases of the junction left unmatched.

The rearrangement uses TRBV7-2 and TRBJ2-5; 9 bases fit TRBD1. Germline V gene lookup returns CDR1 SGHTA and CDR2 FQGNSA. CDR3 length: 15 residues. With 5 bases clipped from V and 5 bases from J, the junction kept 9 bases outside the gene matches. CDR3 loop: CASSRRPGTGETQYF. The CDR3 nucleotides read TGTGCCAGCAGCCGCCGTCCCGGGACAGGGGAGACCCAGTACTTC. Combining the CDR3 with reference TRBV7-2 and TRBJ2-5 gives the whole variable domain GAGVSQSPSNKVTEKGKDVELRCDPISGHTALYWYRQSLGQGLEFLIYFQGNSAPDKSGLPSDRFSAERTGGSVSTLTIQRTQQEDSAVYLCASSRRPGTGETQYFGPGTRLLVL.

V usage is TRBV6-1 and J usage is TRBJ2-3; tentatively, D is TRBD1 (5 bases). This CDR3 spans 15 amino acids. V lost 5 bases, J lost 2 bases, and 14 bases lay in between. Per the germline V gene, CDR1 is MNHNS and CDR2 is SASEGT. CDR3 in DNA: TGTGCCAGCAGTCTAACAGGTGGAAACACAGATACGCAGTATTTT. This codes for CASSLTGGNTDTQYF.

The chain links TRBV4-1 to TRBJ2-6; D not resolved. The CDR3 is 17 amino acids. Germline V gene sequence: CDR1 MGHRA, CDR2 YSYEKL. The V end was cut by 3 bases, the J end by 2 bases, with 14 bases between. This chain's CDR3 is CASSQAPRPAGANVLTF. The CDR3 DNA follows: TGCGCCAGCAGCCAGGCCCCTAGGCCAGCTGGGGCCAACGTCCTGACTTTC.

The V gene is TRBV5-1, the J gene TRBJ1-4; a possible D gene is TRBD1 (6 bases). Trimming took off 3 bases at V and 2 bases at J, with 17 bases between the two ends. The CDR3 is 17 residues long. Germline CDR1 and CDR2: SGHRS and YFSETQ. CDR3 residues: CASSSLPQGRTNEKLFF. The CDR3 DNA reads as TGCGCCAGCAGCTCACTACCTCAGGGGAGGACTAATGAAAAACTGTTTTTT.

The rearrangement links TRBV28 to TRBJ2-7; D remains unclear. The CDR3 sequence is 15 residues long. Germline V gives CDR1 MDHEN, CDR2 SYDVKM. Between the trimmed V and J ends, which lost 6 bases and 3 bases, there was a span of 18 bases. The CDR3 DNA sequence: TGTGCCAGCAGCACTGTCCCCCCCGAATACTACGAGCAGTACTTC. Protein: CASSTVPPEYYEQYF. The full variable domain, its missing parts supplied by reference TRBV28 and TRBJ2-7, is DVKVTQSSRYLVKRTGEKVFLECVQDMDHENMFWYRQDPGLGLRLIYFSYDVKMKEKGDIPEGYSVSREKKERFSLILESASTNQTSMYLCASSTVPPEYYEQYFGPGTRLTVT.

This clone was counted once. The J gene is TRBJ2-2, the V gene TRBV7-9, with 7 nucleotides matching TRBD1. This CDR3 is built from 15 residues. Trimming at V came to 2 bases and at J to 5 bases, leaving 5 bases not matched to a gene. CDR1 is SEHNR and CDR2 is FQNEAQ in the germline V gene (reference sequence). The CDR3, as DNA: TGTGCCAGCAGCTTAATGGGACAGACGACCGGGGAGCTGTTTTTT. Protein product: CASSLMGQTTGELFF.

This chain joins TRBV2 and TRBJ1-2; maybe TRBD1 (5 bases). V gave up 6 bases and J gave up 8 bases, with 19 bases separating them. Germline V gives CDR1 SNHLY, CDR2 FYNNEI. This CDR3 is 14 amino acids long. The chain's CDR3 is CASSDGGGAEGYTF. CDR3 sequence (DNA): TGTGCCAGCAGCGACGGGGGAGGGGCTGAAGGCTACACCTTC. The complete variable domain, with remaining parts taken from reference TRBV2 and TRBJ1-2, reads EPEVTQTPSHQVTQMGQEVILRCVPISNHLYFYWYRQILGQKVEFLVSFYNNEISEKSEIFDDQFSVERPDGSNFTLKIRSTKLEDSAMYFCASSDGGGAEGYTFGSGTRLTVV.

The chain recombines TRBV27 with TRBJ2-7, with 10 bases matching TRBD2. Germline CDR1 and CDR2: MNHEY and SMNVEV (reference sequence). Trimming removed 3 bases from V and 4 bases from J; junction bases left unmatched: 3. The CDR3 contains 14 residues. CDR3 in amino acids: CASSLASGSYEQYF. CDR3 nucleotides: TGTGCCAGCAGTTTGGCTAGCGGGAGTTACGAGCAGTACTTC.

The chain employs TRBV4-3 and TRBJ2-5; TRBD2 aligns across 7 bases. Trimming took 3 bases from V and 5 from J; bases not matched to a gene: 6. The CDR3 has 14 residues. Germline CDR1 and CDR2: LGHNA and YSLEER. CDR3 in DNA: TGCGCCAGCAGCCAGTTTGGGGGAGGGGAGACCCAGTACTTC. Its translation: CASSQFGGGETQYF.

The chain carries TRBV19 and TRBJ1-2; no firm D call. This CDR3 comprises 15 residues. In germline, CDR1 is LNHDA, CDR2 SQIVND (reference sequence). Trimming cost V 3 bases and J 5 bases, with 16 bases left between them. The CDR3 loop is CASSIPGGNFYGYTF. The CDR3 region has the DNA TGTGCCAGTAGTATCCCGGGCGGGAATTTTTATGGCTACACCTTC.

This clone was seen only a few times. This sequence joins TRBV2 and TRBJ1-6; D is possibly TRBD1 (6 bases). CDR1 is SNHLY and CDR2 is FYNNEI in the germline V gene. Trimming removed 4 bases from V and 9 bases from J, with 13 bases in between. CDR3 length equals 14 residues. The CDR3 here is CASSGQGSGSPLHF. The DNA of the CDR3 is TGTGCCAGCAGTGGGCAGGGGAGCGGTTCACCCCTCCACTTT. Together with reference TRBV2 and TRBJ1-6, the CDR3 gives the full variable domain: EPEVTQTPSHQVTQMGQEVILRCVPISNHLYFYWYRQILGQKVEFLVSFYNNEISEKSEIFDDQFSVERPDGSNFTLKIRSTKLEDSAMYFCASSGQGSGSPLHFGNGTRLTVT.

This clone was recorded a few times. The CDR3 region has the DNA TGCGCCAGCAGCTTGGGACAGTCGAACACTGAAGCTTTCTTT. It yields the protein CASSLGQSNTEAFF. The J gene is TRBJ1-1, the V gene TRBV5-1; perhaps TRBD1 as D (5 bases). The CDR3 contains 14 residues. Per the germline V gene, CDR1 is SGHRS and CDR2 is YFSETQ. V was cut by 0 bases and J by 1 base, with 7 bases left in between.

This rearrangement joins TRBV19 to TRBJ1-3; D gene unclear. Trimming pared 4 bases from V and 0 bases from J, leaving 13 bases between. Germline values: CDR1 LNHDA, CDR2 SQIVND (reference sequence). There are 16 residues in the CDR3. The CDR3, as DNA: TGTGCCAGTAGTACTAGGAGAGGAGGCTCTGGAAACACCATATATTTT. Translated: CASSTRRGGSGNTIYF.

The chain links TRBV2 to TRBJ2-3; D uncertain. CDR3 length equals 11 residues. V was shortened by 7 bases and J by 8 bases, with 10 bases between the two germline ends. Looked up from germline, CDR1 is SNHLY and CDR2 is FYNNEI. Written as DNA, the CDR3 is TGTGCCAGCACCGGAAGAGGTACGCAGTATTTT. Protein sequence: CASTGRGTQYF.

This clone came up once. V usage is TRBV10-2 and J usage is TRBJ2-7, with TRBD1 identical over 9 bases. The germline CDR1 and CDR2 sequences are WSHSY and SAAADI. The CDR3 is 16 amino acids. The trim removed 8 bases at V and 2 bases at J, leaving 13 bases unmatched. The CDR3 sequence: CASGPPPGQGTYEQYF. The DNA of the CDR3 is TGCGCCAGCGGGCCCCCCCCGGGACAGGGAACCTACGAGCAGTACTTC.

This sequence joins TRBV9 and TRBJ2-5; possibly TRBD1 for D (6 bases). The CDR3 spans 15 residues. Germline lookup yields CDR1 SGDLS and CDR2 YYNGEE. Trimming pared 4 bases from V and 2 bases from J, leaving 15 bases between. The CDR3 DNA sequence: TGTGCCAGCAGCACCCTGGGGGCGGAGCAAGAGACCCAGTACTTC. It specifies CASSTLGAEQETQYF. Full variable domain (rest looked up from reference TRBV9 and TRBJ2-5): DSGVTQTPKHLITATGQRVTLRCSPRSGDLSVYWYQQSLDQGLQFLIQYYNGEERAKGNILERFSAQQFPDLHSELNLSSLELGDSALYFCASSTLGAEQETQYFGPGTRLLVL.

The chain links TRBV9 to TRBJ2-3, with 16 bases aligning to TRBD2. Trimming took 0 bases from V and 1 from J; bases not matched to a gene: 11. Germline CDR1 is SGDLS and CDR2 is YYNGEE. This CDR3 has 21 amino acids. The CDR3 here is CASSVEAGTSGRAGRTDTQYF. The CDR3 DNA sequence: TGTGCCAGCAGCGTAGAGGCGGGGACTAGCGGGAGGGCCGGCCGCACAGATACGCAGTATTTT.